The T cell receptor beta chain described here comes from a study of T cells in Graves' hyperthyroidism and ophthalmopathy. The source material, RNA transcripts, was used to amplify TCR beta CDR3 regions. The study used the HTBI primer set for a first-round RT-PCR of the TCR CDR3. TCRdb independently ran MiXCR on the multiplex PCR reads; one entry per CDR3 protein. The sample includes hundreds of thousands of distinct CDR3 sequences, 14% of them seen just once. Germline CDR1 SGHTA, CDR2 FQGNSA. V was clipped by 1 base and J by 3 bases, with 24 bases between them. This CDR3 contains 19 residues. This clonotype was detected a few times. An approximately 10 ml volume of fresh peripheral blood provided the PBMCs.

The sample taken for sequencing was blood. The rearrangement links TRBV7-2 to TRBJ1-1, with no clear D. This sequence was found in a woman aged 18 to 35 with Graves' hyperthyroidism. The chain's CDR3 is CASSLVSLVGRRRDTEAFF. The CDR3 DNA sequence: TGTGCCAGCAGCTTAGTTAGCCTCGTAGGGAGAAGAAGGGACACTGAAGCTTTCTTT.